The following is a T cell receptor (beta chain) sequence with its context. No antigen is known for it. Base qualities are not at hand, and no much larger clone is one base apart. The data were taken from a study of blood T cell repertoires in COVID-19 (TCRdb year 2020). Some background on the complete study: The collaborator samples originated in the United States, Italy and Spain and spanned the acute and convalescent phases of COVID-19. The material from the prospective study consisted of cDNA or gDNA derived from T cells, B-cell-depleted T cells, or PBMCs. A de-identified subject ID, COVID-19 status, age in years and sex were almost always included in the sample metadata. The dataset comprised deeply sampled blood TCRbeta repertoires from subjects exposed to, actively infected with, or recovered from COVID-19. Samples came from the ongoing ImmuneRACE study (first 160 participants) plus 1,254 subjects from 6 global collaborators. A freely available public database, intended as a resource for researchers studying the immune response to SARS-CoV-2, is where the repertoires were released. Where available, HLA class I and class II types were taken from metadata supplied by the sample provider and were not determined by assay-based typing. The research as a whole found: Clinical and demographic metadata were provided uncurated, with the amount varying by source and participant.

TCRbeta CDR3 regions were amplified from genomic DNA by means of the immunoSEQ Assay, a bias-controlled multiplex PCR. Per the authors' processing: Within the assay, amplification of reference gene primers was used to estimate how many nucleated cells each sample contained. To quantify the absolute abundance of each unique TCRbeta CDR3 rearrangement, sequence reads were collapsed and filtered. For each sample, productive Simpson clonality was calculated as the square root of Simpson's diversity index over productive rearrangements. TCRdb re-hosts the immuneACCESS table, in-frame sequences only. Its copies lack some clones; in the studies checked, an unresolved V gene accounts for under half of them, and the cause for the rest is not known. The V and J calls and clone size come from that table; D and trimming were worked out from the DNA. This sample has under 300,000 clones in its table, and around 86% of those were observed once. The ten largest clonotypes hold about 3.6% of the sample.

Each collaborating institution followed its own protocols to collect whole blood in K2EDTA tubes. Collaborator samples were shipped for TCRbeta analysis as frozen whole blood, isolated PBMCs, or DNA extracted from either sample type. According to the germline V gene, CDR1 reads SGHVS and CDR2 reads FNYEAQ. From cysteine to phenylalanine, the CDR3 is 16 amino acids long. The CDR3 DNA has 48 bases and is translated from base 1. Here V drops 5 bases and J drops 7 bases, and the junction holds 10 bases not matched to any gene. The sequence joins TRBV7-6 to TRBJ2-3, with 12 bases matching TRBD2. The receptor comes from a man in his late teens or twenties with active or convalescent COVID-19. Sequencing was performed on peripheral blood. The CDR3 protein: CASSQPLAGGPNTQYF. In nucleotides, the sequence is TGTGCCAGCAGCCAACCCCTAGCGGGAGGGCCGAATACGCAGTATTTT.